In this sample, the clone carrying this TCR beta chain turned up a few times. Its antigen is not known. This sample was taken from a study of CD8+ T cells in alopecia areata. Looking at the study overall: Tofacitinib ran for 6 to 18 months before 6 months off drug.

In each case, RNA was isolated and then reverse transcribed into cDNA as the sequencing template. Only in-frame clones appear in the TCRdb table, and some are missing; sequencing was by immunoSEQ multiplex PCR. The table records over 150,000 clones, around 56% of them present only once. Findings of the study overall: Persistence in scalp and blood during tofacitinib was observed for many expanded lesional clones. Higher clonality was seen in lesional scalp than in normal scalp, especially in alopecia totalis/universalis.

V gave up 4 bases and J gave up 0 bases, with 9 bases separating them. Germline-derived CDR1 and CDR2 are SNHLY and FYNNEI. The CDR3 sequence is 14 residues long. The treatment is: oral pan-JAK inhibitor, 5-10 mg twice daily. PBMC-derived CD4+ and CD8+ T cells were sorted. This sample comprised CD4+ T cells sorted from blood, obtained at week 4, from a patient treated with tofacitinib. This sequence was found in a human donor with alopecia areata. The chain links TRBV2 to TRBJ1-2, with a weak D call TRBD1 (6 bases). Here the CDR3 DNA reads TGTGCCAGCAGTGCAGGGGCCACTAACTATGGCTACACCTTC. It encodes CASSAGATNYGYTF.